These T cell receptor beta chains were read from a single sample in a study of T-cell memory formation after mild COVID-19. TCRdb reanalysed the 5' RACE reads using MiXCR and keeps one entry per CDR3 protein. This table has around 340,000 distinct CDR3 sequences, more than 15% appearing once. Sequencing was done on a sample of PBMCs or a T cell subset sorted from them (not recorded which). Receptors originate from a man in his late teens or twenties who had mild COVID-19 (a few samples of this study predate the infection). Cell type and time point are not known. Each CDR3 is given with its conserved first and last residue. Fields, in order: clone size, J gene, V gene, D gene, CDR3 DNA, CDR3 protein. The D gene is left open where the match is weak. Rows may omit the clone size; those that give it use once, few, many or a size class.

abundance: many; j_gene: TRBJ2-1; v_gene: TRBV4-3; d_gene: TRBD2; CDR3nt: TGCGCCAGCAGCCCAGGAGGGTATCGCGGGGGGGCGTCCTACAATGAGCAGTTCTTC; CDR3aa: CASSPGGYRGGASYNEQFF
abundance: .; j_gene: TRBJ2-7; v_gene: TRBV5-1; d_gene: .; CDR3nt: TGCGCCAGCAGCTTGATGGACAGCGACTACGAGCAGTACTTC; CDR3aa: CASSLMDSDYEQYF
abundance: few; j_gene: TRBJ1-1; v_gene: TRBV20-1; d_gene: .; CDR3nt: TGCAGTGCTAGAGGTGGGCAGGGGAGCACTGAAGCTTTCTTT; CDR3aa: CSARGGQGSTEAFF
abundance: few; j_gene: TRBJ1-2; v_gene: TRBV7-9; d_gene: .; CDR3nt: TGTGCCAGCAGCTTAATGAGTCCTGGCTATGGCTACACCTTC; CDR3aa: CASSLMSPGYGYTF
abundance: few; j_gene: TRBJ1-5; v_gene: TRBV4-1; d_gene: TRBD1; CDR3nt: TGCGCCAGCAGCCCCACAGGGGGAAGGAACCAGCCCCAGCATTTT; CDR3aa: CASSPTGGRNQPQHF
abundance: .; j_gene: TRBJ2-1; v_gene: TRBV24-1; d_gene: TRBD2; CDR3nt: TGTGCCACCAGTGATGGACTAGCGGGGGGGCGAAATGAGCAGTTCTTC; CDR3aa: CATSDGLAGGRNEQFF
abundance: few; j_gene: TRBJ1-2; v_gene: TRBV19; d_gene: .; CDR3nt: TGTGCCAGTAGTATGCAGTCAGGGAGTGGTGGCTACACCTTC; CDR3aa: CASSMQSGSGGYTF
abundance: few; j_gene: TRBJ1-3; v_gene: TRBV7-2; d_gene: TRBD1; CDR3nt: TGTGCCAGCAGCTTAGCGGGGACAGGGCCTGGAAACACCATATATTTT; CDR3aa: CASSLAGTGPGNTIYF
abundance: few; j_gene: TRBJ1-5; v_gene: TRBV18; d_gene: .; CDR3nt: TGTGCCAGCTCAGCAAGGGACAAGGGCAATCAGCCCCAGCATTTT; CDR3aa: CASSARDKGNQPQHF
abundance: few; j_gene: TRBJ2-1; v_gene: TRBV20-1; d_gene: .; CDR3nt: TGCAGTGCTAGTGAAGCTTTCGATGAGCAGTTCTTC; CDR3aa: CSASEAFDEQFF
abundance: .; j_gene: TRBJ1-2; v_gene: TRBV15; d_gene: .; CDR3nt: TGTGCCACCAGCAGAGATAAGGGGCACTATGGCTACACCTTC; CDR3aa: CATSRDKGHYGYTF
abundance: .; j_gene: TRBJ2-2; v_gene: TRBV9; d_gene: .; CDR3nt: TGTGCCGTACGAGGTCAGGGAAGGCCCGGGGAGCTGTTTTTT; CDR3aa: CAVRGQGRPGELFF
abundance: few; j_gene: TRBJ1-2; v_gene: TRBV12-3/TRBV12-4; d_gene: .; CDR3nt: TGTGCCAGCAGCCGACCACCAAGGAGGGGCTACACCTTC; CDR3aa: CASSRPPRRGYTF
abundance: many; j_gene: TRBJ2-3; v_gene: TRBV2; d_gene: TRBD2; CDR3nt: TGTGCCAGCGGGGCCGGGACTACCGACACAGATACGCAGTATTTT; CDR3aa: CASGAGTTDTDTQYF
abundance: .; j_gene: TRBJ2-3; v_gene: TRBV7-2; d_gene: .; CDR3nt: TGTGCCAGCAGCCCTTCGCGCGCGTCTGATACGCAGTATTTT; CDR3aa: CASSPSRASDTQYF
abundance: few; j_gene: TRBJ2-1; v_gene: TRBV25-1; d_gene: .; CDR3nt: TGTGCCAGCAGCAGACACCCAACGGGGGGCGCCAACAATGAGCAGTTCTTC; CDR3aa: CASSRHPTGGANNEQFF
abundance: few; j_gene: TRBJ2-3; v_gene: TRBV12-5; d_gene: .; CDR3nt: TGTGCTAGTACTTTAGCGGCAGATACGCAGTATTTT; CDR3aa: CASTLAADTQYF
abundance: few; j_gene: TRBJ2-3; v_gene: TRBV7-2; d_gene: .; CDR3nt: TGTGCCAGCAGCTGGGGGGGCGATACGCAGTATTTT; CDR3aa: CASSWGGDTQYF
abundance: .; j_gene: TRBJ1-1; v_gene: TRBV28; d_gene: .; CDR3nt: TGTGCCAGCAGTCAGACGGTAAACATGAACACTGAAGCTTTCTTT; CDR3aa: CASSQTVNMNTEAFF
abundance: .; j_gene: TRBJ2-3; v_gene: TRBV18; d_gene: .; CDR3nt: TGTGCCAGCTCACCAATTTTCGCAGATACGCAGTATTTT; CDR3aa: CASSPIFADTQYF
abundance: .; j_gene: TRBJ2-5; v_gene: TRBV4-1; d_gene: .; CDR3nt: TGCGCCAGCAGCCACCTGGACAGACCTCAAGAGACCCAGTACTTC; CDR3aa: CASSHLDRPQETQYF
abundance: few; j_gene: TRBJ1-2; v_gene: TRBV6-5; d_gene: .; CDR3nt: TGTGCCAGCAGTTACTCGATAGCCAGGGGCGGCTATGGCTACACCTTC; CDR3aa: CASSYSIARGGYGYTF
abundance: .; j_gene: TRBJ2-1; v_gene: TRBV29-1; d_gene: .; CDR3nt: TGCAGCGTTGGTATAGGGATATTAAATGAGCAGTTCTTC; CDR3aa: CSVGIGILNEQFF
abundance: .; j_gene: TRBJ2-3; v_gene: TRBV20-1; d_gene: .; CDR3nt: TGCAGTGCTATTAAGGGGACAGATACGCAGTATTTT; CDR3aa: CSAIKGTDTQYF
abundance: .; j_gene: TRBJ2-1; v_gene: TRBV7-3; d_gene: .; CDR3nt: TGTGCCAGCAGACCCCCTGGGGGGTCGAGCTCCTACAATGAGCAGTTCTTC; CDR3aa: CASRPPGGSSSYNEQFF
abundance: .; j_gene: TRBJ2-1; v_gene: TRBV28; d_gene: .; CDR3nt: TGTGCCAGCAGTTCCCTTGGTCGCGGGGTCTACAATGAGCAGTTCTTC; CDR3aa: CASSSLGRGVYNEQFF
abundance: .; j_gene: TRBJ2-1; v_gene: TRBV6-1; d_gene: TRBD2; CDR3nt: TGTGCCACACGGGGCGGGGGGAATGAGCAGTTCTTC; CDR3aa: CATRGGGNEQFF
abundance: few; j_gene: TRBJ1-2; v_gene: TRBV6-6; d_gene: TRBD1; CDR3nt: TGTGCCAGCAGTGACCGGGACAGGGGAGACTATGGCTACACCTTC; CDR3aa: CASSDRDRGDYGYTF
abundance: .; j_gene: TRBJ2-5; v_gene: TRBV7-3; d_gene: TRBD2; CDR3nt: TGTGCCAGCAGCCGGACTAGCGGGGGTAAAGAGACCCAGTACTTC; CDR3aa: CASSRTSGGKETQYF
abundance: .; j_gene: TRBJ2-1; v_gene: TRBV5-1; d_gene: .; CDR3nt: TGCGCCAGCAGTGCCGACTTTTACAATGAGCAGTTCTTC; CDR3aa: CASSADFYNEQFF
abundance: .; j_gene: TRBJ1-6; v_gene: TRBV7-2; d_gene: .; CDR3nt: TGTGCCAGCAGCTTATTGCAGGTACTCCACTTT; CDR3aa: CASSLLQVLHF
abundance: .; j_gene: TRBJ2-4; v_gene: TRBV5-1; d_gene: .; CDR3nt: TGCGCCAGCAGCTTGGTAGGGGCTAATCCCATTCAGTACTTC; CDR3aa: CASSLVGANPIQYF
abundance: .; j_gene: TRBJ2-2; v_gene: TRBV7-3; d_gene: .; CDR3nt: TGTGCCAGCAGCTTGTTCCCGAACACCGGGGAGCTGTTTTTT; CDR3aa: CASSLFPNTGELFF
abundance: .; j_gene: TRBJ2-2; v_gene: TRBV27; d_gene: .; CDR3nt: TGTGCCAGCAGTCCGTGGGACGCTATGACCGGGGAGCTGTTTTTT; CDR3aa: CASSPWDAMTGELFF
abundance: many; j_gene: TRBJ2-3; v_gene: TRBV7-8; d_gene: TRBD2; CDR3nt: TGTGCCAGCAGCTTAATTCTAGCGGGGACTAGCACAGATACGCAGTATTTT; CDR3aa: CASSLILAGTSTDTQYF
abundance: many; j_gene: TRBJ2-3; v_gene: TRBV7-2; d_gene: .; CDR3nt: TGTGCCAGCAACAGTAATCCATTGGGTGGGGGGCTCAATTTT; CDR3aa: CASNSNPLGGGLNF
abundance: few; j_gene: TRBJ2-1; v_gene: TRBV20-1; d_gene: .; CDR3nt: TGCAGTGCTTTGCCGGTGGGGTCCTACAATGAGCAGTTCTTC; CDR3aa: CSALPVGSYNEQFF
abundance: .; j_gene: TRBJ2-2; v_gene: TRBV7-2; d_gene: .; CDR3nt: TGTGCCAGCAGCCACCCCTCGGATGCCGCGAACACCGGGGAGCTGTTTTTT; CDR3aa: CASSHPSDAANTGELFF
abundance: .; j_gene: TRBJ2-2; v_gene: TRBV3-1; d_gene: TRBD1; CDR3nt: TGTGCCAGCAGCCAACACTCAGGGGGAAGGAGCGGGGAGCTGTTTTTT; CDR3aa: CASSQHSGGRSGELFF
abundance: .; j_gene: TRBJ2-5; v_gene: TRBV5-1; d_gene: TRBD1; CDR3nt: TGCGCCAGCAGCTCGGCCAGGGGGCACTCCCAAGAGACCCAGTACTTC; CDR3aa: CASSSARGHSQETQYF